Sequencing of this T cell receptor (beta chain) was carried out in a study of T cell repertoires in ileal Crohn's disease. The study, taken as a whole, reports: High-frequency clones were more common in sorted CD8 than CD4 cells.

The time point: inflamed ileum from the surgical specimen. Measured with immunoSEQ multiplex PCR; TCRdb has only the in-frame clones, and not every one. The sample lists approximately 16,000 clones; more than 85% were seen once. As for this clone: Its antigen is not known.

CDR3 length equals 14 residues. CDR1 and CDR2 from the germline V gene are SGHNT and YYREEE (reference sequence). Trimming removed 4 bases from V and 0 bases from J, with 10 bases in between. The source material was ileal tissue. This chain connects TRBV5-4 to TRBJ1-1; D is ambiguous. This receptor was identified in an adult with Crohn's disease. Here the CDR3 DNA reads TGTGCCAGCAGCAGGACCGATCTGAACACTGAAGCTTTCTTT. Protein sequence: CASSRTDLNTEAFF. Full variable domain (missing parts from reference TRBV5-4 and TRBJ1-1): ETGVTQSPTHLIKTRGQQVTLRCSSQSGHNTVSWYQQALGQGPQFIFQYYREEENGRGNFPPRFSGLQFPNYSSELNVNALELDDSALYLCASSRTDLNTEAFFGQGTRLTVV.